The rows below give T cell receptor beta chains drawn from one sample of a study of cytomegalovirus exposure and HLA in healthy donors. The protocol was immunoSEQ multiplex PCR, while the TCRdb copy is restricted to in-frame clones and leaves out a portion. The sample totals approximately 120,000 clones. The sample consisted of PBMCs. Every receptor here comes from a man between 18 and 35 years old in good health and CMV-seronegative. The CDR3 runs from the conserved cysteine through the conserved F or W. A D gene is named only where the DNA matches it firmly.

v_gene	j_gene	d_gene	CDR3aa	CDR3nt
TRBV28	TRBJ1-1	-	CASSLIQSLLNTEAFF	TGTGCCAGCAGTTTAATACAGTCCCTACTGAACACTGAAGCTTTCTTT
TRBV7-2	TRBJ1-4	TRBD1	CASSWTGEKLFF	TGTGCCAGCAGCTGGACAGGGGAAAAACTGTTTTTT
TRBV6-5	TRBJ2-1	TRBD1	CASSYSTGGSYNEQFF	TGTGCCAGCAGTTACTCGACAGGGGGCTCCTACAATGAGCAGTTCTTC
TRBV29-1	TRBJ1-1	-	CSSSSAGAYTEAFF	TGCAGCAGCTCATCGGCGGGGGCATACACTGAAGCTTTCTTT
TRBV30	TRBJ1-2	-	CAWSGHRVPLYGYTF	TGTGCCTGGAGTGGACACCGAGTCCCCCTTTATGGCTACACCTTC
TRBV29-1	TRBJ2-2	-	CSGGGARTGELFF	TGCAGCGGGGGTGGGGCGCGAACCGGGGAGCTGTTTTTT
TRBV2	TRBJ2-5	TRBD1	CASKTGTGQETQYF	TGTGCCAGCAAGACCGGGACAGGCCAAGAGACCCAGTACTTC
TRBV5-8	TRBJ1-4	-	CASSLGRSTTNEKLFF	TGTGCCAGCAGCCTGGGGAGATCCACAACTAATGAAAAACTGTTTTTT
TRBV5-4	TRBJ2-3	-	CASSLNLKEDTQYF	TGTGCCAGCAGCTTGAACCTGAAGGAGGATACGCAGTATTTT
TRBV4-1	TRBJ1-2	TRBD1	CASSQGTGIGYTF	TGCGCCAGCAGCCAAGGGACAGGCATCGGCTACACCTTC
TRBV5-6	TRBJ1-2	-	CASSLVAGGIKGGYTF	TGTGCCAGCAGCTTGGTAGCCGGGGGGATTAAAGGCGGCTACACCTTC
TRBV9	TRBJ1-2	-	CASSTLGAVAYGYTF	TGTGCCAGCAGCACCCTAGGGGCAGTTGCCTATGGCTACACCTTC
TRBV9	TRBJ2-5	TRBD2	CASSVGGGGYQETQYF	TGTGCCAGCAGCGTCGGAGGCGGGGGGTACCAAGAGACCCAGTACTTC
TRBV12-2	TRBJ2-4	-	CASRLVRGGNIQYF	TGTGCAAGTCGCTTAGTACGGGGGGGAAACATTCAGTACTTC
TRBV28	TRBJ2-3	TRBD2	CASRERTSFADTQYF	TGTGCCAGCAGGGAAAGGACTAGCTTTGCAGATACGCAGTATTTT
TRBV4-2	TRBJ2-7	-	CASSQTSGPYEQYF	TGTGCCAGCAGCCAGACTAGTGGGCCCTACGAGCAGTACTTC
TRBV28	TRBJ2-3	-	CASSPLTADTQYF	TGTGCCAGCAGCCCCCTGACAGCAGATACGCAGTATTTT
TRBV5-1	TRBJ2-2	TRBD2	CASGLAGGRGGELFF	TGCGCCAGCGGACTAGCGGGGGGCCGAGGAGGGGAGCTGTTTTTT
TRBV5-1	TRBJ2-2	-	CASSFDYRNTGELFF	TGCGCCAGCAGCTTCGACTACAGGAACACCGGGGAGCTGTTTTTT
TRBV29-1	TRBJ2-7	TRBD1	CSVVQGAHEQYF	TGCAGCGTTGTCCAGGGGGCTCACGAGCAGTACTTC
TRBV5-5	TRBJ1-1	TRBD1	CASTPHQGVWTPEAFF	TGTGCCAGCACACCTCATCAGGGGGTTTGGACTCCTGAAGCTTTCTTT
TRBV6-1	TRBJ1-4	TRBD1	CASSFDRGSEKLFF	TGTGCCAGCAGTTTCGACAGGGGAAGTGAAAAACTGTTTTTT
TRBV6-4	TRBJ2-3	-	CASSDSADSDTQYF	TGTGCCAGCAGTGACTCTGCAGACTCAGATACGCAGTATTTT
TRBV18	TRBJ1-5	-	CASSSRGRGTQPQHF	TGTGCCAGCTCTTCCCGTGGGAGGGGAACACAGCCCCAGCATTTT
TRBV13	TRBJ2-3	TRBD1	CASSDRDRFSADTQYF	TGTGCCAGCAGCGACCGGGACAGGTTCTCCGCAGATACGCAGTATTTT
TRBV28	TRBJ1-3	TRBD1	CASSQITGAISFGNTIYF	TGTGCCAGCAGTCAGATTACAGGGGCGATTTCATTTGGAAACACCATATATTTT
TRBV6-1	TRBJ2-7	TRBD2	CASRLAGEGSYEQYF	TGTGCCAGCCGACTAGCGGGAGAGGGCTCCTACGAGCAGTACTTC
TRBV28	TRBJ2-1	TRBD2	CASSLGIRRGRAYNEQFF	TGTGCCAGCAGTTTAGGTATCCGTCGCGGGAGGGCTTACAATGAGCAGTTCTTC
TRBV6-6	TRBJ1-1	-	CASSYGGQMGAFF	TGTGCCAGCAGTTACGGGGGACAAATGGGGGCTTTCTTT
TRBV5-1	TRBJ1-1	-	CASSSAANTEAFF	TGCGCCAGCAGCTCCGCGGCGAACACTGAAGCTTTCTTT
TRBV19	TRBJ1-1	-	CASSIDPRYEAFF	TGTGCCAGTAGTATAGACCCACGGTATGAAGCTTTCTTT
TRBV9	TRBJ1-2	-	CASSVREYGYTF	TGTGCCAGCAGCGTAAGAGAGTATGGCTACACCTTC
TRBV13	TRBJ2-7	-	CASSLGLTPYEQYF	TGTGCCAGCAGCTTAGGACTTACCCCCTACGAGCAGTACTTC
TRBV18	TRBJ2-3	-	CASSRGTTDTQYF	TGTGCCAGCTCAAGGGGGACCACAGATACGCAGTATTTT
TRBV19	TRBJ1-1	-	CASSIPGPNTEAFF	TGTGCCAGTAGTATTCCTGGCCCTAACACTGAAGCTTTCTTT
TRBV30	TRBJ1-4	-	CAWSNPGLNFHQATNEKLFF	TGTGCCTGGAGTAATCCGGGACTCAACTTTCATCAGGCAACTAATGAAAAACTGTTTTTT
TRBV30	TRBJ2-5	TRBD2	CAWGLAGGTPEETQYF	TGTGCCTGGGGACTAGCGGGGGGGACCCCTGAGGAGACCCAGTACTTC
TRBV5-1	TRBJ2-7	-	CASSLTGTYEQYF	TGCGCCAGCAGCTTGACAGGGACCTACGAGCAGTACTTC
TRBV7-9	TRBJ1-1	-	CASSLQGPNTEAFF	TGTGCCAGCAGCTTACAGGGGCCGAACACTGAAGCTTTCTTT
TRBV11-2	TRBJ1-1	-	CASSSKIERGAFF	TGTGCCAGCAGCTCTAAGATTGAGCGGGGAGCTTTCTTT